The next 7 T cell receptor beta chains were all read from a single sample in a study of blood T cell repertoires in COVID-19. Using immunoSEQ multiplex PCR, the repertoire was profiled, and TCRdb retains in-frame clones only, with some absent. The sample has roughly 240,000 clones; around nine tenths are singletons. The sequencing input was peripheral blood. Receptors originate from a woman aged 55-75 years who had recovered from COVID-19.

The chain links TRBV6-2 or TRBV6-3 to TRBJ1-4, with 10 positions matching TRBD1. CDR1 and CDR2 from the germline V gene are MNHEY and SVGEGT. The CDR3 has 15 amino acids. V lost 4 bases and J lost 8; bases outside the gene matches: 7. CDR3 in DNA: TGTGCCAGCAGTTCTGCAGGACAGGGGGGGGAAAAACTGTTTTTT. It specifies CASSSAGQGGEKLFF.

This clone is a singleton in its sample. V and J are TRBV15 and TRBJ1-1; D might be TRBD1 (5 bases). The CDR3 has 14 amino acids. The V and J ends lost 0 bases and 7 bases respectively, with 12 bases between them. CDR1 and CDR2 from the germline V gene are LNHNV and YYDKDF (reference sequence). CDR3 region: CATSRDLRRGEAFF. CDR3 DNA sequence: TGTGCCACCAGCAGAGATCTTAGAAGGGGTGAAGCTTTCTTT.

The rearrangement links TRBV7-2 to TRBJ2-5; D uncertain. CDR1 SGHTA and CDR2 FQGNSA come from the germline V gene. Trimming removed 5 bases from V and 5 bases from J, with 15 bases in between. The CDR3 loop spans 14 amino acids. Here the CDR3 reads CASSLTRSSETQYF. CDR3 bases: TGTGCCAGCAGCCTAACGCGTTCGAGCGAGACCCAGTACTTC.

This chain links TRBV18 with TRBJ1-3; no clear D gene. V lost 3 bases and J lost 3, with 12 bases in between. The CDR3 sequence is 15 residues long. Germline lookup yields CDR1 KGHSH and CDR2 LQKENI. The CDR3 protein is CASSPYAVLGNTIYF. CDR3 sequence (DNA): TGTGCCAGCTCACCTTACGCGGTTCTTGGAAACACCATATATTTT.

The V and J genes are TRBV5-1 and TRBJ2-1, with D tentatively TRBD2 (7 bases). Germline CDR1 and CDR2: SGHRS and YFSETQ. The V gene lost 3 bases and the J gene lost 2 bases, with 15 bases spanning the gap. CDR3 length: 16 amino acids. The CDR3 nucleotides are TGCGCCAGCAGCTACACACGGGGGGCCCCCTACAATGAGCAGTTCTTC. This sequence encodes CASSYTRGAPYNEQFF.

V and J are TRBV12-3 or TRBV12-4 and TRBJ2-7; 7 positions agree with TRBD2. This CDR3 has 13 amino acids. V shed 6 bases, J shed 4 bases, and the junction held 6 bases outside the gene matches. The DNA of the CDR3 is TGTGCCAGCAGCCCTTTGCGGGGGTACGAGCAGTACTTC. Translating gives CASSPLRGYEQYF.

The chain combines TRBV6-6 with TRBJ1-5; D possibly corresponds to TRBD1 (5 bases). CDR3 size: 14 residues. Between the trimmed V and J ends, which lost 6 bases and 7 bases, there was a span of 16 bases. Germline V gene lookup returns CDR1 MNHNY and CDR2 SVGAGI (reference sequence). CDR3 in DNA: TGTGCCAGCAGCATGGGGGGGGGTAGACAGCCCCAGCATTTT. As protein: CASSMGGGRQPQHF.